This passage covers 28 T cell receptor beta chains from one sample sequenced in a study of T cell clusters in autoimmune cytopenias. TRB amplification used 250 ng of peripheral blood genomic DNA. TRB was amplified by touch-down multiplex PCR, primer pools A and B combined. TCRdb reworked the multiplex PCR reads into one entry per CDR3 protein, no DNA. The ten most abundant clones cover over 12% of a sample with about 5,000 distinct CDR3 sequences. The data also belong to a second study, concerning T cell repertoires in aging, cancer and after chemotherapy.

The sequenced material came from peripheral blood. All receptors come from a human donor in good health.

This chain links TRBV19 with TRBJ1-1. Germline V gene lookup returns CDR1 LNHDA and CDR2 SQIVND (reference sequence). The CDR3 has 13 amino acids. The CDR3 loop reads CASANTNTQEAFF.

The CDR3: CASSSTGKRNTIYF. The chain uses TRBV5-4 and TRBJ1-3; the D gene TCRdb calls, TRBD1, cannot be checked with no DNA. Germline assignment: CDR1 SGHNT and CDR2 YYREEE (reference sequence). CDR3 length equals 14 residues. Full variable domain (missing parts from reference TRBV5-4 and TRBJ1-3): ETGVTQSPTHLIKTRGQQVTLRCSSQSGHNTVSWYQQALGQGPQFIFQYYREEENGRGNFPPRFSGLQFPNYSSELNVNALELDDSALYLCASSSTGKRNTIYFGEGSWLTVV.

This chain links TRBV30 with TRBJ1-5; checking the TCRdb D call of TRBD1 is not possible without DNA. The CDR3 sequence is 14 residues long. Per germline, CDR1 GTSNPN and CDR2 SVGIG (reference sequence). CDR3 loop: CAWSVSGWNQPQHF. Complete variable domain (other parts from reference TRBV30 and TRBJ1-5): SQTIHQWPATLVQPVGSPLSLECTVEGTSNPNLYWYRQAAGRGLQLLFYSVGIGQISSEVPQNLSASRPQDRQFILSSKKLLLSDSGFYLCAWSVSGWNQPQHFGDGTRLSIL.

The chain's CDR3 is CASSLQGAGSPLHF. This chain connects TRBV6-5 to TRBJ1-6; the D call from TCRdb, TRBD1, cannot be confirmed without DNA. The CDR3 runs to 14 residues. Germline V gene sequence: CDR1 MNHEY, CDR2 SVGAGI.

The chain couples TRBV6-6 to TRBJ1-3. CDR1 and CDR2 (germline): MNHNY, SVGAGI (reference sequence). This CDR3 is 13 amino acids long. This CDR3 reads CASSRSRGNTIYF.

The rearrangement uses TRBV12-3 or TRBV12-4 and TRBJ2-5; TCRdb's D call, TRBD1, is unchecked because there is no DNA. The CDR3 spans 14 residues. The CDR3 loop reads CASSAGTGGETQYF.

This clonotype is labeled medium-sized (0.01 to 0.1%) based on frequency. V is TRBV15 and J is TRBJ2-2; lacking DNA, the TRBD1 call made by TCRdb goes unchecked. The CDR3 totals 17 residues. From germline, CDR1 is LNHNV and CDR2 YYDKDF (reference sequence). The CDR3 loop reads CATSRDLGAVNTGELFF. The full variable domain, rest sourced from reference TRBV15 and TRBJ2-2, is DAMVIQNPRYQVTQFGKPVTLSCSQTLNHNVMYWYQQKSSQAPKLLFHYYDKDFNNEADTPDNFQSRRPNTSFCFLDIRSPGLGDTAMYLCATSRDLGAVNTGELFFGEGSRLTVL.

The CDR3 here is CASSLDRVETQYF. The chain joins TRBV18 to TRBJ2-5; TCRdb indicates TRBD1, and absent DNA this call remains unverified. The CDR3 covers 13 residues. CDR1 and CDR2 (germline): KGHSH, LQKENI.

The chain uses TRBV15 and TRBJ1-5. The CDR3 spans 15 residues. Germline CDR1 and CDR2: LNHNV and YYDKDF (reference sequence). CDR3 amino acids: CATSRGTARGQPQHF.

This chain connects TRBV7-9 to TRBJ2-1. This CDR3 contains 11 residues. The germline gives CDR1 SEHNR, CDR2 FQNEAQ (reference sequence). This CDR3 reads CATAALNEQFF.

The chain is built from TRBV6-1 and TRBJ1-5; the TCRdb D gene call, TRBD1, has no DNA to confirm it. This CDR3 comprises 14 residues. Per the germline V gene, CDR1 is MNHNS and CDR2 is SASEGT. CDR3 region: CASRPTGSRQPQHF.

By frequency, this clonotype registers large. This rearrangement joins TRBV29-1 to TRBJ2-5; TCRdb outputs TRBD1, but without DNA this stays unchecked. From germline, CDR1 is SQVTM and CDR2 ANQGSEA. The CDR3 is 13 amino acids. CDR3: CSVAGRVTETQYF.

This chain connects TRBV4-3 to TRBJ1-4; TCRdb outputs TRBD1, but without DNA this stays unchecked. Germline assignment: CDR1 LGHNA and CDR2 YSLEER. This CDR3 has 18 residues. The chain's CDR3 is CASSQLNPGQGPNEKLFF.

This chain connects TRBV11-1 to TRBJ2-2; with no DNA, the TCRdb D assignment of TRBD2 cannot be verified. The length of the CDR3 is 16 residues. Germline values: CDR1 SGHAT, CDR2 FQDESV (reference sequence). CDR3 amino acids: CASSPASGRGTGELFF.

This chain joins TRBV5-6 and TRBJ1-5. The CDR3 contains 14 residues. CDR1 and CDR2 from the germline V gene are SGHDT and YYEEEE. CDR3: CASSLARSNQPQHF.

The chain employs TRBV4-3 and TRBJ1-4; TCRdb's D gene call, TRBD1, goes unchecked for lack of DNA. The CDR3 totals 15 residues. The V gene's germline CDR1 is LGHNA and CDR2 YSLEER. CDR3 protein: CASSPTRGRVSRLFF.

The chain has TRBV19 and TRBJ1-5. CDR3 length: 15 amino acids. CDR1 is LNHDA, CDR2 SQIVND, per germline (reference sequence). The CDR3 sequence: CASRKDRSTNQPQHF.

This rearrangement joins TRBV14 to TRBJ1-3; lacking DNA, the TRBD1 call made by TCRdb goes unchecked. CDR3 size: 16 residues. Germline V gives CDR1 SGHDN, CDR2 FVKESK. The chain's CDR3 is CASSQLQGSTGNTIYF. Full variable domain (missing parts from reference TRBV14 and TRBJ1-3): EAGVTQFPSHSVIEKGQTVTLRCDPISGHDNLYWYRRVMGKEIKFLLHFVKESKQDESGMPNNRFLAERTGGTYSTLKVQPAELEDSGVYFCASSQLQGSTGNTIYFGEGSWLTVV.

According to its frequency, this clonotype is medium-sized. This chain connects TRBV6-5 to TRBJ2-7. This CDR3 spans 12 amino acids. Germline values: CDR1 MNHEY, CDR2 SVGAGI. CDR3 in amino acids: CASSYNGYEQYF.

J is TRBJ2-2 and V is TRBV6-4; TCRdb names TRBD1, which stays unverified in the absence of DNA. The CDR3 contains 17 residues. CDR1 is MRHNA and CDR2 is SNTAGT in the germline V gene. CDR3 loop: CASSDTRTGLGTGELFF.

J is TRBJ2-1 and V is TRBV27; the TCRdb call, TRBD2, lacks DNA for checking. There are 15 residues in the CDR3. CDR1 and CDR2 (germline): MNHEY, SMNVEV (reference sequence). The CDR3 region is CASSFGPSGGARELF.

The chain has TRBV5-6 and TRBJ1-2; TCRdb's D gene call, TRBD1, goes unchecked for lack of DNA. The CDR3 covers 14 residues. Germline assignment: CDR1 SGHDT and CDR2 YYEEEE. The CDR3 protein is CASSHDRVGYGYTF.

This chain uses TRBV5-6 with TRBJ2-7. CDR1 is SGHDT and CDR2 is YYEEEE in the germline V gene. CDR3 length: 15 amino acids. The CDR3 loop reads CASSSGLAGFGEQYF.

This clonotype ranks as medium-sized (0.01 to 0.1%) in terms of frequency. The rearrangement uses TRBV19 and TRBJ1-6; TCRdb's D gene call, TRBD1, goes unchecked for lack of DNA. Germline V gene lookup returns CDR1 LNHDA and CDR2 SQIVND (reference sequence). The CDR3 loop spans 15 amino acids. The CDR3: CASTGTRTYNSPLHF.

The genes are TRBV5-5 and TRBJ1-1; TCRdb gives TRBD1 as the D gene, but with no DNA this cannot be confirmed. In germline, CDR1 is SGHKS, CDR2 YYEKEE (reference sequence). This CDR3 region has 16 residues. CDR3 in amino acids: CASSWYVWAEYTEAFF.

CDR3: CASSKGTGDEQYF. The V call is TRBV18, the J call TRBJ2-7; with no DNA, the TCRdb D assignment of TRBD1 cannot be verified. Per germline, CDR1 KGHSH and CDR2 LQKENI. The CDR3 extends over 13 amino acids.

This chain links TRBV6-5 with TRBJ2-3. CDR3 length equals 14 residues. The germline gives CDR1 MNHEY, CDR2 SVGAGI. CDR3 loop: CASSLGSRTDTQYF.

The chain uses TRBV5-1 and TRBJ2-2. Germline V lookup: CDR1 SGHRS, CDR2 YFSETQ. There are 16 residues in the CDR3. This CDR3 is CASSLQTGLNTGELFF.